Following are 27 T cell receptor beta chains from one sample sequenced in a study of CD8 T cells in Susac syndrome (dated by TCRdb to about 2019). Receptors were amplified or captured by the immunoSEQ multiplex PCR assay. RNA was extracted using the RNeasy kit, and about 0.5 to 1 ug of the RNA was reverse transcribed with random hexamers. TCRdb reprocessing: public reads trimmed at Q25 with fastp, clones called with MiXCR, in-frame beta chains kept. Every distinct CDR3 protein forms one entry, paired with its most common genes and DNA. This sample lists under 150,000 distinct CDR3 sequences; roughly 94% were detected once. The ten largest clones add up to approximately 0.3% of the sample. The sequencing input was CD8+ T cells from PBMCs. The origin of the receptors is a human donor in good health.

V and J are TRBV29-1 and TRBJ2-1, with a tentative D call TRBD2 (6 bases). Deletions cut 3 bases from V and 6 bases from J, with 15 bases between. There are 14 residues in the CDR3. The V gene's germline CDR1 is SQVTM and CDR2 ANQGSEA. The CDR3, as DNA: TGCAGCGTTGACGGGGAGGACCTCTTCAATGAGCAGTTCTTC. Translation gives CSVDGEDLFNEQFF.

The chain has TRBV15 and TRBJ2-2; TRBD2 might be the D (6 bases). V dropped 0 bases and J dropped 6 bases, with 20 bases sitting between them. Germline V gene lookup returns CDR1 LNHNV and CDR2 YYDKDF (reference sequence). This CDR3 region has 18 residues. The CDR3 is CATSRESIGTSPPGELFF. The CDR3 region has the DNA TGTGCCACCAGCAGAGAGAGTATCGGGACTTCTCCCCCCGGGGAGCTGTTTTTT.

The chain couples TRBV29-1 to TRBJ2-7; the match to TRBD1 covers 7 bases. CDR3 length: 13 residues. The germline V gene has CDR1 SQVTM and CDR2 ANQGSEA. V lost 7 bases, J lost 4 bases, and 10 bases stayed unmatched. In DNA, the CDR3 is TGCAGCGCCCAAGGGGGCCAGGCGTACGAGCAGTACTTC. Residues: CSAQGGQAYEQYF.

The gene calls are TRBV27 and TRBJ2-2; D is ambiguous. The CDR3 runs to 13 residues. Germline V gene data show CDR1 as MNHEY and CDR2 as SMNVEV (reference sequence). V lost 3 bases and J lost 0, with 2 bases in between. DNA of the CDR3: TGTGCCAGCAGTTTTGCGAACACCGGGGAGCTGTTTTTT. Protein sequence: CASSFANTGELFF.

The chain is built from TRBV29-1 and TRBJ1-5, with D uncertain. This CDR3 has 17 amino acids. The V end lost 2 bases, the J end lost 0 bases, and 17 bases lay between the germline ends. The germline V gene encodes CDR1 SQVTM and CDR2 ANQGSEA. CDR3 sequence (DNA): TGCAGCGTTGAAATTCGGCAGAAAATATATAGCAATCAGCCCCAGCATTTT. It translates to CSVEIRQKIYSNQPQHF. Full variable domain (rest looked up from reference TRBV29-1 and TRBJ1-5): SAVISQKPSRDICQRGTSLTIQCQVDSQVTMMFWYRQQPGQSLTLIATANQGSEATYESGFVIDKFPISRPNLTFSTLTVSNMSPEDSSIYLCSVEIRQKIYSNQPQHFGDGTRLSIL.

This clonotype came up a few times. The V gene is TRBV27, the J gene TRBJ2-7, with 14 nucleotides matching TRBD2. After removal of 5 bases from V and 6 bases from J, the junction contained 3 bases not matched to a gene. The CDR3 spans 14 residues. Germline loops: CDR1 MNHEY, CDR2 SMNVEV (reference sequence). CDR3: CASSPGLAGGEQYF. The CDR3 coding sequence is TGTGCCAGCAGTCCCGGACTAGCGGGAGGCGAGCAGTACTTC.

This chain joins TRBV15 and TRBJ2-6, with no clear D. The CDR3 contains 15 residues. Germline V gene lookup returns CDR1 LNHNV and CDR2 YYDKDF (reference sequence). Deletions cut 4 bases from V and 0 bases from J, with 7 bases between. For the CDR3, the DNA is TGTGCCACCAGCATAGTTCCCTCTGGGGCCAACGTCCTGACTTTC. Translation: CATSIVPSGANVLTF.

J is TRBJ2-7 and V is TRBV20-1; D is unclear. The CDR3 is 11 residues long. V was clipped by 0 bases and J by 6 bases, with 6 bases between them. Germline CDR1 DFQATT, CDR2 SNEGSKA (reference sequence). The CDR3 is CSAREALEQYF. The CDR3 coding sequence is TGCAGTGCTAGAGAGGCCCTCGAGCAGTACTTC.

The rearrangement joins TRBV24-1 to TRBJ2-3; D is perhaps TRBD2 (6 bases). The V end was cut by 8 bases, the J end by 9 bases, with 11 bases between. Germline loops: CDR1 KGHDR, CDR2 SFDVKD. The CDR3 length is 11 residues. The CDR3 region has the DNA TGTGCCACCATGAAAGGAGGGACGCAGTATTTT. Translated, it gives CATMKGGTQYF.

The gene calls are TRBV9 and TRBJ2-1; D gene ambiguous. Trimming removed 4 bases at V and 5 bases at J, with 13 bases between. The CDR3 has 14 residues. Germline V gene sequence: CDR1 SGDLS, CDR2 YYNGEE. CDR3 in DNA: TGTGCCAGCAGCCCAGACCCAGGCAACAATGAGCAGTTCTTC. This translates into CASSPDPGNNEQFF.

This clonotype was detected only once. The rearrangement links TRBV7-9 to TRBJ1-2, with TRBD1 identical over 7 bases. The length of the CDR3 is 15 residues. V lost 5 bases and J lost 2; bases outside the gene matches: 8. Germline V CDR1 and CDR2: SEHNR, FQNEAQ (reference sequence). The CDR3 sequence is CASSLRDSPNYGYTF. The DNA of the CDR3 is TGTGCCAGCAGCCTAAGGGACAGCCCGAACTATGGCTACACCTTC. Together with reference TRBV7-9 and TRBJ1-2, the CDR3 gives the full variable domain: DTGVSQNPRHKITKRGQNVTFRCDPISEHNRLYWYRQTLGQGPEFLTYFQNEAQLEKSRLLSDRFSAERPKGSFSTLEIQRTEQGDSAMYLCASSLRDSPNYGYTFGSGTRLTVV.

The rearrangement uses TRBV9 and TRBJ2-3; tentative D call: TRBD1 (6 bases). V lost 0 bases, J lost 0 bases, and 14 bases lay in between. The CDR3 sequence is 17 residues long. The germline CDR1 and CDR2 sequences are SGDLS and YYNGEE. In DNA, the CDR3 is TGTGCCAGCAGCGTAGATAGACAGGATATTAGCACAGATACGCAGTATTTT. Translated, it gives CASSVDRQDISTDTQYF.

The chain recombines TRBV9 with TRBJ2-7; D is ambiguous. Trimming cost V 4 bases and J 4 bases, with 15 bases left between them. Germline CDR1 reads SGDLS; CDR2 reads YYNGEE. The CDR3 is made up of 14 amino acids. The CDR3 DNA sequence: TGTGCCAGCAGCTATAGTCCCTCAGGATACGAGCAGTACTTC. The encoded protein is CASSYSPSGYEQYF.

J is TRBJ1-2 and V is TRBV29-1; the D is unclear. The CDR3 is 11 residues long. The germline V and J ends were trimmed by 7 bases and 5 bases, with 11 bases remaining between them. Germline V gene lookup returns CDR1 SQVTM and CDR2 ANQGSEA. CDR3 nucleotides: TGCAGCGCTCCCCAGCCATATGGCTACACCTTC. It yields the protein CSAPQPYGYTF.

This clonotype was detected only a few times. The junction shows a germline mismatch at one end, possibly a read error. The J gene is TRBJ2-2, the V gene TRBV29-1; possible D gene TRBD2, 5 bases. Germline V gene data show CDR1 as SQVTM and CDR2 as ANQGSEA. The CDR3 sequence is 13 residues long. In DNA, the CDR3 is TGCAGCGTTTGTCTACCCAACACCGGGGAGCTCTTTTTT. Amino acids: CSVCLPNTGELFF.

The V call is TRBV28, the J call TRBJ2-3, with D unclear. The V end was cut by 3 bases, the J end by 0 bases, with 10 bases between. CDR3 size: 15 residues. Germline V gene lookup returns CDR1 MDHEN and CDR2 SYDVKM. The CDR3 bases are TGTGCCAGCAGTTTTCTTGCCCAAAGCACAGATACGCAGTATTTT. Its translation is CASSFLAQSTDTQYF.

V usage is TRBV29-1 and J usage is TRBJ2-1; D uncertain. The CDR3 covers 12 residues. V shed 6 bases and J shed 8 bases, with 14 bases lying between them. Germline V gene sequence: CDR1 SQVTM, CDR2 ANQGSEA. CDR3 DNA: TGCAGCGTCAGCGATCGTTCACATGAGCAGTTCTTC. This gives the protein CSVSDRSHEQFF.

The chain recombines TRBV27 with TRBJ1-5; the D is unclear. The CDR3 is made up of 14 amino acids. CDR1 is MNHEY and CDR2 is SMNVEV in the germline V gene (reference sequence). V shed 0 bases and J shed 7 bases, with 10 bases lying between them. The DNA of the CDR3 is TGTGCCAGCAGTTTATCGGCGACGTTCCAGCCCCAGCATTTT. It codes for CASSLSATFQPQHF.

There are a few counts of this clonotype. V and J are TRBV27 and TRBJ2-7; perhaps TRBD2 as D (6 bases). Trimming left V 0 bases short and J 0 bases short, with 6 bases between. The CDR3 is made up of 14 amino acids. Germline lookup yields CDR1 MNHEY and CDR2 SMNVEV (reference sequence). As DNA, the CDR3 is TGTGCCAGCAGTTTATCTAGCGGCTCCTACGAGCAGTACTTC. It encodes CASSLSSGSYEQYF.

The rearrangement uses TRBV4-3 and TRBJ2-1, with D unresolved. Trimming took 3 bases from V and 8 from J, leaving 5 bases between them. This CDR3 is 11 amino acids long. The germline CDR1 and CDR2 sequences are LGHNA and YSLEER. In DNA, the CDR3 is TGCGCCAGCAGCCAGTGGGATGAGCAGTTCTTC. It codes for CASSQWDEQFF.

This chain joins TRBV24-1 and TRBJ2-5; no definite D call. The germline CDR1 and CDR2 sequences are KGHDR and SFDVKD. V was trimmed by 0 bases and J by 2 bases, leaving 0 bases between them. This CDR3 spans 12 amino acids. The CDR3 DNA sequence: TGTGCCACCAGTGATTTGCAAGAGACCCAGTACTTC. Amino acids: CATSDLQETQYF.

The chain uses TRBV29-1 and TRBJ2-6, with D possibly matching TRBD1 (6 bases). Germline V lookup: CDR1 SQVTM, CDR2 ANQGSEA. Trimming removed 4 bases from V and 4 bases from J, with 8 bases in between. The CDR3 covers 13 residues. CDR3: CSVAGDGANVLTF. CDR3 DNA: TGCAGCGTTGCAGGGGACGGGGCCAACGTCCTGACTTTC.

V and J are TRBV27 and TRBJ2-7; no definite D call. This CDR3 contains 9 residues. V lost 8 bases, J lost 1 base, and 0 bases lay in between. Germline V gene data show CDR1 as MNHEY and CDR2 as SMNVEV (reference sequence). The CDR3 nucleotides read TGTGCCAGCTCCTACGAGCAGTACTTC. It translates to CASSYEQYF.

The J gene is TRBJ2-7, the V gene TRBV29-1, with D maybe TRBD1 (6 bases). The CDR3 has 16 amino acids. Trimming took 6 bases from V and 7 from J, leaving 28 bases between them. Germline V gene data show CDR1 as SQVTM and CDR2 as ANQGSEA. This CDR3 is CSVLLQGDPTYEEQYF. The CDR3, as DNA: TGCAGCGTCCTGCTACAGGGCGATCCAACCTACGAAGAGCAGTACTTC.

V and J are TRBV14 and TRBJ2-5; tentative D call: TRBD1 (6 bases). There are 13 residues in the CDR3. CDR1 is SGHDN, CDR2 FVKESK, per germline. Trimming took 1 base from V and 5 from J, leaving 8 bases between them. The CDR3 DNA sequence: TGTGCCAGCAGCCAAGCAGGGGAGGAGACCCAGTACTTC. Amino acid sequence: CASSQAGEETQYF.

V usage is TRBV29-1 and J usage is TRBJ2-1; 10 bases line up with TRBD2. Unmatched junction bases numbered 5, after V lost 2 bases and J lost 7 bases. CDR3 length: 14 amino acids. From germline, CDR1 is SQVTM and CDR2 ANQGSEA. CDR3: CSVEIAGGQNEQFF. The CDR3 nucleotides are TGCAGCGTTGAAATAGCGGGAGGCCAAAATGAGCAGTTCTTC.

This chain's CDR3 is CASSFSGSEQFF. CDR3 bases: TGTGCCAGCAGTTTTTCGGGCAGTGAGCAGTTCTTC. The chain is built from TRBV27 and TRBJ2-1; D unclear. This CDR3 region has 12 residues. Looked up from germline, CDR1 is MNHEY and CDR2 is SMNVEV (reference sequence). V gave up 3 bases and J gave up 9 bases, with 9 bases separating them.